This T cell receptor (beta chain) was identified during a study of vaccination effects on CD4 cells after COVID-19 (dated by TCRdb to between 2021 and 2022). Looking at the study overall: Post-vaccine samples across the study were collected a median of 72 days after the second dose, with a range of 14 to 241. A total of 10 COVID-19 convalescent patients and several SARS-CoV-2-naive healthy vaccine recipients were included in the full study. SARS-CoV-2 spike-specific CD4+ TCR repertoires were compared before and after mRNA vaccination in COVID-19 convalescent patients and in infection-naive vaccine recipients. In the study, cultures from other donors were sequenced using the Oncomine TCR Beta short-read assay on an Illumina iSeq 100.

The investigation overall reported the following: Marked clonal contraction was observed in both infection-induced and vaccine-induced clones at late post-vaccination timepoints, consistent with waning T cell responses. Among healthy vaccine recipients, nearly all vaccine-induced clones were SARS-CoV-2 mono-reactive, and only 1 of 255 was cross-reactive with common cold coronaviruses. The study was limited by a small number of convalescent patients and lacked early post-infection timepoints.

From the cysteine through the phenylalanine, the CDR3 covers 19 amino acids. The retained sequence is limited to the CDR3, 57 bases, with the frame set at the first base. To identify antigen-specific CD4+ T cell clonotypes by their expansion, the ViraFEST assay first stimulated PBMC with viral peptide pools and then applied TCR sequencing. After approximately 11 days of culture, CD4+ T cells were isolated with the EasySep CD4+ T cell isolation kit. Two doses of either the BNT162b2 or the mRNA-1273 mRNA SARS-CoV-2 vaccine were administered to participants. Healthy vaccine recipients had no prior SARS-CoV-2 infection, confirmed by negative nucleocapsid antibodies before and after vaccination. Some 2 million PBMC per well were cultured in IMDM with about 5.1% human AB serum, about 9.4 IU/ml IL-2 and gentamicin, plus 10 ug/ml peptides. On days 3 and 7, half of the culture medium was replaced with fresh IL-2-containing medium. Each peptide stimulation condition was cultured in triplicate wells unless otherwise noted. PBMC were separated from whole blood using Ficoll-Paque Plus gradient centrifugation and were then either cryopreserved at -140C or used fresh. The overlapping peptide pools covered the spike proteins of SARS-CoV-2 as well as those of the common cold coronaviruses HCoV-NL63, HCoV-OC43 and HCoV-229E. Genomic DNA was extracted from cultured CD4+ T cells with the QIAamp micro DNA kit.

Library prep was done by the immunoSEQ multiplex PCR assay. DNA from the cultured and isolated CD4+ T cells underwent TCR beta CDR3 sequencing. On the study's bioinformatics: Non-productive TCR sequences were discarded, and reads were trimmed to the CDR3 region, with only CDR3s of 7 or more amino acids retained. Antigen-specific clonotypes were identified with the MANAFEST web app by comparing expansion in peptide wells against reference cultures. To be called positive, a clone needed expansion at FDR<0.05 compared with the reference and with all other wells, an odds ratio greater than 5, and a frequency greater than 0.1% in two replicate wells. Clonotypes significantly expanded in SARS-CoV-2 spike wells and in at least one common cold coronavirus spike condition were defined as cross-reactive. Using the stringdist R package, CDR3 similarity was measured by Levenshtein distance, and unrooted trees were constructed with ape in R 3.6.1. This immuneACCESS table, as held by TCRdb, lists in-frame sequences with V and J called but not all clones. Of the missing ones, under half trace to an unresolved V gene in checked studies; the others have no known cause. V and J calls and clone size are as listed in that table; D and trimming were resolved from the DNA. This sample is represented by around 46,000 clones; around 74% of them were singletons. The top ten clones comprise over 13% of the sample.

Comment on this clone: This receptor's antigen is unknown. Per-base quality was not reported, and no clone a single base away is much larger than it.

The origin of this receptor is a human donor who received a COVID-19 vaccine. This receptor chain uses TRBV21-1 and TRBJ2-1; TRBD2, the table's D call, was not compared with the DNA. TRBV21-1 is assigned pseudogene status. Sequencing was performed on CD4+ T cells from PBMCs cultured with HCoV-OC43 spike peptides, taken after COVID-19 vaccination. Taken with the paper, the label for cell subset or site translates to: HCoV-OC43 spike overlapping peptide pool stimulation. The nucleotide sequence reads as follows: TGTGCCAGCAGCAAGCCTTTCGGTTCTAGCGGGGGGCCCCGCAATGAGCAGTTCTTC. The translation is CASSKPFGSSGGPRNEQFF.